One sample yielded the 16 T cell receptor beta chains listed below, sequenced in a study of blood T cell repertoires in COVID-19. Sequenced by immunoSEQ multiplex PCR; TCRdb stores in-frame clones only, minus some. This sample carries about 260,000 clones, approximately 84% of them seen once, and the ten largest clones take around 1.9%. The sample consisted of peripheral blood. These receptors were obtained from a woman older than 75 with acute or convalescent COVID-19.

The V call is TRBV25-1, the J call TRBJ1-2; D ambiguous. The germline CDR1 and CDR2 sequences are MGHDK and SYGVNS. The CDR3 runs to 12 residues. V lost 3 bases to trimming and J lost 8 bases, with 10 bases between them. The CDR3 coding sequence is TGTGCCAGCAGTGAGCTAGGGAGGGGCTACACCTTC. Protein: CASSELGRGYTF.

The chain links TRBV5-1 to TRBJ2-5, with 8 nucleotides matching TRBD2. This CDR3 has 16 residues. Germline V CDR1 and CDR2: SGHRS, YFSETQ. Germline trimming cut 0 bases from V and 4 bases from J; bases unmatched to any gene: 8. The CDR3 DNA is TGCGCCAGCAGCTTGGTGGCTAGCGGGTTGGGAGAGACCCAGTACTTC. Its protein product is CASSLVASGLGETQYF.

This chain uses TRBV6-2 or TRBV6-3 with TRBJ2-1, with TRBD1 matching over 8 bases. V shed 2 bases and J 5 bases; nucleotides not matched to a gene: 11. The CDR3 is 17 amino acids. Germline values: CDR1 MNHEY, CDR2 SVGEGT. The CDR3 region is CASSYIYRDRINNEQFF. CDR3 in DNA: TGTGCCAGCAGTTACATATATAGGGACAGGATAAACAATGAGCAGTTCTTC.

CDR3 nucleotide sequence: TGTGCCAGTCGGACAGGGTTCGGTCGGGACACTGAAGCTTTCTTT. Translation: CASRTGFGRDTEAFF. The chain has TRBV19 and TRBJ1-1; TRBD1 matches 8 bases. Looked up from germline, CDR1 is LNHDA and CDR2 is SQIVND (reference sequence). After removal of 8 bases from V and 3 bases from J, the junction contained 11 bases not matched to a gene. The CDR3 runs to 15 residues.

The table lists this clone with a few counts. The CDR3 protein is CASSGQGTSGNTIYF. In nucleotides, the CDR3 is TGTGCCAGCAGTGGACAGGGGACCTCTGGAAACACCATATATTTT. This chain connects TRBV28 to TRBJ1-3; 9 bases are a match to TRBD1. V was clipped by 5 bases and J by 0 bases; unmatched bases: 2. Germline V CDR1 and CDR2: MDHEN, SYDVKM. The CDR3 loop spans 15 amino acids.

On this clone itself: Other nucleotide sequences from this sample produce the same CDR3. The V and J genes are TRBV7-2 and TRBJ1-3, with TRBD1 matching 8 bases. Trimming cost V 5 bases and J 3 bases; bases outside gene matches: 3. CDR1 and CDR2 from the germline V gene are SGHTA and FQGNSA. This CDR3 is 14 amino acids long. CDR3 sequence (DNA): TGTGCCAGCAGCCCCGACAGGGGTGGAAACACCATATATTTT. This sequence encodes CASSPDRGGNTIYF.

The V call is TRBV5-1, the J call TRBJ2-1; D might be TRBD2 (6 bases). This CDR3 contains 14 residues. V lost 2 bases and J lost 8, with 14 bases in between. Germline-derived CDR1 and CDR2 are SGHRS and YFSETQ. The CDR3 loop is CASSLRGGVHEQFF. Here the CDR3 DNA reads TGCGCCAGCAGCTTAAGGGGAGGTGTCCATGAGCAGTTCTTC. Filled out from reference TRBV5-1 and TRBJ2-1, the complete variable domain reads KAGVTQTPRYLIKTRGQQVTLSCSPISGHRSVSWYQQTPGQGLQFLFEYFSETQRNKGNFPGRFSGRQFSNSRSEMNVSTLELGDSALYLCASSLRGGVHEQFFGPGTRLTVL.

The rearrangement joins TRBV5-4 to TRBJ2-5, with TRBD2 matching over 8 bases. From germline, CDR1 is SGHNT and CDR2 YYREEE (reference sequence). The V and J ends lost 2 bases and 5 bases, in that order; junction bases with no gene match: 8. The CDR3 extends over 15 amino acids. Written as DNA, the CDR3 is TGTGCCAGCAGCTTCCGGGAGGGCCGGTTGGAGACCCAGTACTTC. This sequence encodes CASSFREGRLETQYF. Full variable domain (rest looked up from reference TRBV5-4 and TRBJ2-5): ETGVTQSPTHLIKTRGQQVTLRCSSQSGHNTVSWYQQALGQGPQFIFQYYREEENGRGNFPPRFSGLQFPNYSSELNVNALELDDSALYLCASSFREGRLETQYFGPGTRLLVL.

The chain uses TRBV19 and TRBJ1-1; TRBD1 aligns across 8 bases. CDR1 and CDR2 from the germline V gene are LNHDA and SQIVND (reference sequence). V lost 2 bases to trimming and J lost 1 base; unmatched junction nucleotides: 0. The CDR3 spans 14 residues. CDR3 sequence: CASSIQGANTEAFF. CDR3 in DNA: TGTGCCAGTAGTATACAGGGGGCGAACACTGAAGCTTTCTTT.

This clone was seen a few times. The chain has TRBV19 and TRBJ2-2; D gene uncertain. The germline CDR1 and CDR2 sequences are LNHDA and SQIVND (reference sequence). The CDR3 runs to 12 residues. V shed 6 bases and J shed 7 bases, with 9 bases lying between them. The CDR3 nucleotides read TGTGCCAGTAGCAGACAAGGCGGGGAGCTGTTTTTT. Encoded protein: CASSRQGGELFF.

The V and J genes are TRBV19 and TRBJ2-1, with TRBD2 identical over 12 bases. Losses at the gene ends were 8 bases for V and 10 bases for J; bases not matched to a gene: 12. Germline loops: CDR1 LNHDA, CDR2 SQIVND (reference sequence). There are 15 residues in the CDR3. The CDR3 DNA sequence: TGTGCCAGTCGCAGTGCTAGCGGGGGGGCGGTGGAGCAGTTCTTC. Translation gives CASRSASGGAVEQFF.

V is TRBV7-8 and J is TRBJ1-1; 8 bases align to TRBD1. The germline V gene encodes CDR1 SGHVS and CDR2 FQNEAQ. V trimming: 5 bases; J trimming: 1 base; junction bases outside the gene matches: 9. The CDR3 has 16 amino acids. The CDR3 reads CASSARTGTRNTEAFF. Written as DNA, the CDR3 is TGTGCCAGCAGCGCCCGGACAGGGACAAGGAACACTGAAGCTTTCTTT.

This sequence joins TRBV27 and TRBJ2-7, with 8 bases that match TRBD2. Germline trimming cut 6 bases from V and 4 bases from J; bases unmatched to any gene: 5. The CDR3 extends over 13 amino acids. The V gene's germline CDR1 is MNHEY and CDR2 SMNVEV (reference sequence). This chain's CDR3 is CASSPGRVYEQYF. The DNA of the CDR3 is TGTGCCAGCAGCCCCGGGAGGGTTTACGAGCAGTACTTC.

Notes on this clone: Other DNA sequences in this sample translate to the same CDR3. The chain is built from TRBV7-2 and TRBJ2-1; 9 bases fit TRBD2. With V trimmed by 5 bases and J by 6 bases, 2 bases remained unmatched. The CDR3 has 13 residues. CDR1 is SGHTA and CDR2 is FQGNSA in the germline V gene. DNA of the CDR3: TGTGCCAGCAGCCTGGGACTAGCCAATGAGCAGTTCTTC. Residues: CASSLGLANEQFF.

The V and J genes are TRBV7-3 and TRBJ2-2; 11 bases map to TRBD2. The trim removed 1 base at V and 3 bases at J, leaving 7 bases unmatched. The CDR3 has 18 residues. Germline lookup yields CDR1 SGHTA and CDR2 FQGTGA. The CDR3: CASSLMRFSGRDTGELFF. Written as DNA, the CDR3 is TGTGCCAGCAGCTTAATGAGGTTTAGCGGGAGGGACACCGGGGAGCTGTTTTTT. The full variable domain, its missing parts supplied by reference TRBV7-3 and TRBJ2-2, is GAGVSQTPSNKVTEKGKYVELRCDPISGHTALYWYRQSLGQGPEFLIYFQGTGAADDSGLPNDRFFAVRPEGSVSTLKIQRTERGDSAVYLCASSLMRFSGRDTGELFFGEGSRLTVL.

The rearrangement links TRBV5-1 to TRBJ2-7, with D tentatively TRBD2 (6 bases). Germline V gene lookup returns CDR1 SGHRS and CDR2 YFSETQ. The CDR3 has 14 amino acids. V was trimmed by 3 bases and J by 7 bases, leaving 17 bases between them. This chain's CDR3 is CASSSGLLSGEQYF. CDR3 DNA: TGCGCCAGCAGCTCGGGACTCCTGTCGGGTGAGCAGTACTTC.